The next 7 T cell receptor beta chains were all read from a single sample in a study of beta chain features in type 1 diabetes. Overall study findings and caveats: TCRB CDR3 length was moderately but significantly reduced in all four CD4+ subsets of Type 1 diabetes patients.

Since all of the isolated RNA was reverse transcribed, expressed TCRB transcripts were what got sequenced. Profiling relied on immunoSEQ multiplex PCR, and the TCRdb table lists in-frame clones only, not all of them. Of hundreds of thousands of clones listed, about an eighth are singletons. Antigens for these TCRs are unknown. Sequencing input: naive CD4+ T cells from blood. The receptors come from a man aged 18 to 30 with type 1 diabetes.

A remark on this clone: The same CDR3 is also encoded by other DNA sequences in this sample. The chain carries TRBV14 and TRBJ2-5; D uncertain. The CDR3 contains 12 residues. Trimming took 1 base from V and 5 from J, leaving 5 bases between them. CDR1 and CDR2 from the germline V gene are SGHDN and FVKESK. CDR3 loop: CASSQVGETQYF. The DNA for the CDR3 is TGTGCCAGCAGCCAAGTCGGGGAGACCCAGTACTTC. Filled out from reference TRBV14 and TRBJ2-5, the complete variable domain reads EAGVTQFPSHSVIEKGQTVTLRCDPISGHDNLYWYRRVMGKEIKFLLHFVKESKQDESGMPNNRFLAERTGGTYSTLKVQPAELEDSGVYFCASSQVGETQYFGPGTRLLVL.

The chain uses TRBV30 and TRBJ2-1; a possible D gene is TRBD2 (5 bases). The germline V gene encodes CDR1 GTSNPN and CDR2 SVGIG (reference sequence). The CDR3 covers 14 residues. Trimming removed 1 base at V and 8 bases at J, with 15 bases between. The CDR3 region is CAWSALVEEYEQFF. The CDR3 bases are TGTGCCTGGAGTGCCCTCGTGGAGGAGTATGAGCAGTTCTTC.

The genes are TRBV7-2 and TRBJ2-3; D remains unclear. The CDR3 runs 13 residues. Trimming removed 4 bases at V and 0 bases at J, with 5 bases between. CDR1 SGHTA and CDR2 FQGNSA come from the germline V gene. The CDR3 is CASSSDSTDTQYF. The CDR3 DNA sequence: TGTGCCAGCAGCTCGGACAGCACAGATACGCAGTATTTT.

The V and J genes are TRBV29-1 and TRBJ2-5; D unresolved. In germline, CDR1 is SQVTM, CDR2 ANQGSEA. The CDR3 extends over 12 amino acids. The V gene lost 0 bases and the J gene lost 5 bases, with 7 bases spanning the gap. The CDR3 reads CSVEENGETQYF. In nucleotides, the CDR3 is TGCAGCGTTGAAGAAAACGGGGAGACCCAGTACTTC.

The rearrangement links TRBV19 to TRBJ2-1; 12 nucleotides align to TRBD2. After removal of 5 bases from V and 8 bases from J, the junction contained 4 bases not matched to a gene. The CDR3 is 14 residues long. CDR1 and CDR2 (germline): LNHDA, SQIVND (reference sequence). CDR3 DNA: TGTGCCAGTAGTGGACTAGCGGGGACCTATGAGCAGTTCTTC. This translates into CASSGLAGTYEQFF.

This clone occurred a few times. The chain employs TRBV20-1 and TRBJ2-1; D not resolved. The CDR3 has 11 amino acids. The V gene lost 1 base and the J gene lost 8 bases, with 6 bases spanning the gap. The V gene's germline CDR1 is DFQATT and CDR2 SNEGSKA (reference sequence). This CDR3 reads CSARGRDEQFF. The CDR3 nucleotides are TGCAGTGCTAGAGGAAGGGATGAGCAGTTCTTC.

The chain combines TRBV2 with TRBJ1-1, with D unresolved. V was pared by 0 bases and J by 10 bases, with 3 bases between. The CDR3 is 10 residues long. Germline-derived CDR1 and CDR2 are SNHLY and FYNNEI. Here the CDR3 reads CASSEARAFF. Here the CDR3 DNA reads TGTGCCAGCAGTGAAGCTAGAGCTTTCTTT.